A single sample gave rise to the 29 T cell receptor beta chains below, sequenced in a study of cytomegalovirus exposure and HLA in healthy donors. Researchers ran the PCR with 60 Vbeta and 13 Jbeta primers. Sequencing used immunoSEQ multiplex PCR; TCRdb keeps in-frame clones, though not all of them. The repertoire holds about 160,000 clones, with roughly three quarters as singletons. The sample was PBMCs. The source of these receptors is a young man in good health and CMV-seropositive.

This clone was seen a handful of times. The DNA of the CDR3 is TGCAGCGTCCCGAGCGGGAGCAGGAACGAGCAGTACTTC. This translates into CSVPSGSRNEQYF. The V and J genes are TRBV29-1 and TRBJ2-7, with 8 bases lining up with TRBD2. CDR1 SQVTM and CDR2 ANQGSEA come from the germline V gene. V lost 6 bases and J lost 5; bases outside the gene matches: 9. The CDR3 spans 13 residues.

V gene TRBV6-5 combines with J gene TRBJ1-4, with D unresolved. This CDR3 contains 15 residues. In germline, CDR1 is MNHEY, CDR2 SVGAGI. Deletions cut 0 bases from V and 0 bases from J, with 5 bases between. DNA of the CDR3: TGTGCCAGCAGTTACTCGCAGACAACTAATGAAAAACTGTTTTTT. This translates into CASSYSQTTNEKLFF.

The CDR3 here is CASSPTQGNTEAFF. The CDR3 DNA is TGTGCCAGCTCACCGACTCAAGGGAACACTGAAGCTTTCTTT. J is TRBJ1-1 and V is TRBV18; no clear D gene. The germline V gene encodes CDR1 KGHSH and CDR2 LQKENI. The CDR3 covers 14 residues. V gave up 3 bases and J gave up 1 base, with 9 bases separating them. The complete variable domain, with remaining parts taken from reference TRBV18 and TRBJ1-1, reads NAGVMQNPRHLVRRRGQEARLRCSPMKGHSHVYWYRQLPEEGLKFMVYLQKENIIDESGMPKERFSAEFPKEGPSILRIQQVVRGDSAAYFCASSPTQGNTEAFFGQGTRLTVV.

This clone was seen a single time. The rearrangement uses TRBV19 and TRBJ2-3; 12 bases map to TRBD2. This CDR3 has 16 amino acids. Unmatched junction bases numbered 9, after V lost 6 bases and J lost 5 bases. Germline assignment: CDR1 LNHDA and CDR2 SQIVND (reference sequence). The CDR3 DNA follows: TGTGCCAGTAGCTTGACTAGCGGGAGAGGGGTAGATACGCAGTATTTT. It is translated as CASSLTSGRGVDTQYF.

This clone came up once. This chain uses TRBV29-1 with TRBJ1-1; TRBD1 is a possible D gene (6 bases). V lost 7 bases, J lost 5 bases, and 20 bases lay in between. Germline CDR1 and CDR2: SQVTM and ANQGSEA. This CDR3 has 14 amino acids. DNA for the CDR3: TGCAGCGGTGACAGTTCAGGGGTGGGGACTGAAGCTTTCTTT. Its protein product is CSGDSSGVGTEAFF.

V and J are TRBV11-2 and TRBJ2-1, with D perhaps matching TRBD1 (5 bases). This CDR3 is 14 amino acids long. V lost 5 bases and J lost 5, with 13 bases in between. Germline V lookup: CDR1 SGHAT, CDR2 FQNNGV. The CDR3: CASSAFDRNNEQFF. The DNA of the CDR3 is TGTGCCAGCAGCGCATTCGACAGAAACAATGAGCAGTTCTTC.

V usage is TRBV13 and J usage is TRBJ2-3; 7 nucleotides line up with TRBD2. The J segment lost 2 bases and the V segment lost 2 bases, leaving 7 bases of the junction unmatched. This CDR3 is 16 amino acids long. The germline gives CDR1 PRHDT, CDR2 FYEKMQ (reference sequence). CDR3 protein: CASSLRVTSSTDTQYF. In DNA form, the CDR3 reads TGTGCCAGCAGCTTAAGGGTGACTAGCTCCACAGATACGCAGTATTTT.

V gene TRBV9 combines with J gene TRBJ1-4, with TRBD1 matching over 10 bases. Germline V CDR1 and CDR2: SGDLS, YYNGEE. CDR3 length: 17 amino acids. Germline trimming cut 0 bases from V and 4 bases from J; bases unmatched to any gene: 6. The CDR3 DNA reads TGTGCCAGCAGCGTAGGGACAGGGGGTTGGGATAATGAAAAACTGTTTTTT. Protein product: CASSVGTGGWDNEKLFF.

The genes are TRBV27 and TRBJ2-1, with D perhaps TRBD2 (5 bases). Trimming stripped 6 bases from V and 7 bases from J, with 7 bases between. Germline CDR1 and CDR2: MNHEY and SMNVEV (reference sequence). This CDR3 comprises 11 residues. CDR3 sequence (DNA): TGTGCCAGCAGCTCGGGAAATGAGCAGTTCTTC. It specifies CASSSGNEQFF.

This rearrangement joins TRBV4-3 to TRBJ2-7; TRBD2 matches 12 bases. The CDR3 has 22 residues. Trimming at V came to 0 bases and at J to 0 bases, leaving 18 bases not matched to a gene. CDR1 LGHNA and CDR2 YSLEER come from the germline V gene. The CDR3 is CASSQDSSGGALVSRSSYEQYF. DNA for the CDR3: TGCGCCAGCAGCCAAGATTCTAGCGGGGGGGCCTTAGTCTCGAGGAGCTCCTACGAGCAGTACTTC.

This chain joins TRBV4-3 and TRBJ2-2; 11 bases line up with TRBD1. Germline lookup yields CDR1 LGHNA and CDR2 YSLEER. Unmatched junction bases numbered 7, after V lost 4 bases and J lost 6 bases. The CDR3 has 16 amino acids. Here the CDR3 reads CASSPLGTGGPGELFF. The CDR3 region has the DNA TGCGCCAGCAGCCCTCTCGGGACAGGGGGTCCCGGGGAGCTGTTTTTT.

V usage is TRBV6-1 and J usage is TRBJ2-3, with a weak D call TRBD2 (5 bases). The CDR3 length is 14 residues. Germline CDR1 and CDR2: MNHNS and SASEGT. V lost 10 bases, J lost 2 bases, and 16 bases lay in between. CDR3 amino acids: CATLTTLYTDTQYF. The CDR3, as DNA: TGTGCCACCCTGACTACCCTTTACACAGATACGCAGTATTTT.

The chain is built from TRBV2 and TRBJ1-3; 10 bases line up with TRBD1. CDR1 and CDR2 from the germline V gene are SNHLY and FYNNEI. V lost 10 bases, J lost 3 bases, and 12 bases stayed unmatched. The length of the CDR3 is 16 residues. Here the CDR3 reads CAMSRDRGPGGNTIYF. CDR3 coding DNA: TGTGCCATGTCCCGGGACAGGGGTCCGGGTGGAAACACCATATATTTT.

About this clone itself: Other DNA sequences in this specimen translate into the identical CDR3. The genes are TRBV25-1 and TRBJ2-1; D is unresolved. Trimming took 9 bases from V and 9 from J, leaving 18 bases between them. From germline, CDR1 is MGHDK and CDR2 SYGVNS. CDR3 size: 13 residues. In DNA, the CDR3 is TGTGCCAGTCTTGACACGAGACACAGTGAGCAGTTCTTC. Its protein is CASLDTRHSEQFF.

The rearrangement joins TRBV4-2 to TRBJ2-3; TRBD2 matches 7 bases. The germline CDR1 and CDR2 sequences are LGHNA and YNFKEQ. V shed 1 base and J 2 bases; nucleotides not matched to a gene: 6. This CDR3 contains 16 residues. The CDR3 nucleotides are TGTGCCAGCAGCCAAGCGGCGCGGGGGAACACAGATACGCAGTATTTT. Its protein is CASSQAARGNTDTQYF.

A note on this clone: Relative to the germline gene, one junction end is altered; a read error may explain this. This sequence joins TRBV5-6 and TRBJ2-6; tentatively, D is TRBD1 (6 bases). CDR3 length: 17 residues. Germline CDR1 SGHDT, CDR2 YYEEEE. The CDR3 DNA is TGTGCCAGCAGCCGCCTGACAGGAGACCCTGGGGCCAACGGCCTGACTTTC. Protein: CASSRLTGDPGANGLTF. Supplemented by reference TRBV5-6 and TRBJ2-6, the full variable domain reads DAGVTQSPTHLIKTRGQQVTLRCSPKSGHDTVSWYQQALGQGPQFIFQYYEEEERQRGNFPDRFSGHQFPNYSSELNVNALLLGDSALYLCASSRLTGDPGANGLTFGAGSRLTVL.

Of note for this clone: One junction end does not reproduce the germline sequence, and a read error may be involved. V gene TRBV7-9 combines with J gene TRBJ2-5; 7 nucleotides align to TRBD2. Looked up from germline, CDR1 is SEHNR and CDR2 is FQNEAQ (reference sequence). The CDR3 is 14 amino acids. CDR3 loop: CSSSAPGLPETQYF. The CDR3 coding sequence is TGTTCCAGCAGCGCGCCGGGACTACCAGAGACCCAGTACTTC.

The gene calls are TRBV29-1 and TRBJ1-2, with D unclear. This CDR3 region has 12 residues. V lost 3 bases and J lost 7, with 12 bases in between. CDR1 is SQVTM, CDR2 ANQGSEA, per germline. This CDR3 is CSVDPGGGGYTF. The CDR3 DNA sequence: TGCAGCGTTGATCCGGGAGGCGGTGGCTACACCTTC.

The chain carries TRBV7-2 and TRBJ1-6; TRBD1 matches 10 bases. The CDR3 contains 14 residues. Germline trimming cut 4 bases from V and 13 bases from J; bases unmatched to any gene: 7. Germline V gene sequence: CDR1 SGHTA, CDR2 FQGNSA. The CDR3 sequence: CASSSRDRGSPLHF. The CDR3 coding sequence is TGTGCCAGCAGCTCGCGGGACAGGGGTTCGCCCCTCCACTTT.

This clone was counted only a few times. V is TRBV19 and J is TRBJ2-3, with TRBD2 identical over 7 bases. Germline V gene data show CDR1 as LNHDA and CDR2 as SQIVND (reference sequence). Germline trimming cut 4 bases from V and 0 bases from J; bases unmatched to any gene: 7. The CDR3 runs to 16 residues. The CDR3: CASSTPGGLSTDTQYF. The DNA of the CDR3 is TGTGCCAGTAGTACCCCGGGGGGTTTAAGCACAGATACGCAGTATTTT.

The chain combines TRBV9 with TRBJ2-4; 11 nucleotides align to TRBD2. The ends lost 4 bases at V and 5 bases at J; junction bases unmatched: 11. Germline-derived CDR1 and CDR2 are SGDLS and YYNGEE. CDR3 length: 17 amino acids. The CDR3 nucleotides read TGTGCCAGCAGCTCAGCAATTAGCGGGAGGGCCCAAAACATTCAGTACTTC. Translating gives CASSSAISGRAQNIQYF.

The chain is built from TRBV9 and TRBJ1-2; no firm D call. Germline V gene data show CDR1 as SGDLS and CDR2 as YYNGEE. Trimming stripped 0 bases from V and 8 bases from J, with 11 bases between. CDR3 length: 13 amino acids. CDR3 sequence reads: CASSVGNAMGYTF. The DNA of the CDR3 is TGTGCCAGCAGCGTAGGAAATGCTATGGGCTACACCTTC.

This chain uses TRBV30 with TRBJ2-2; 12 nucleotides match TRBD1. CDR1 is GTSNPN and CDR2 is SVGIG in the germline V gene (reference sequence). Trimming cost V 2 bases and J 6 bases; bases outside gene matches: 4. This CDR3 has 15 residues. The CDR3 bases are TGTGCCTGGAGTAGGGGACAGGGGGCGTCCGGGGAGCTGTTTTTT. The encoded protein is CAWSRGQGASGELFF. The full variable domain, with the rest looked up from reference TRBV30 and TRBJ2-2, is SQTIHQWPATLVQPVGSPLSLECTVEGTSNPNLYWYRQAAGRGLQLLFYSVGIGQISSEVPQNLSASRPQDRQFILSSKKLLLSDSGFYLCAWSRGQGASGELFFGEGSRLTVL.

The genes are TRBV6-5 and TRBJ1-1; D is perhaps TRBD1 (5 bases). Germline V gives CDR1 MNHEY, CDR2 SVGAGI. V was trimmed by 5 bases and J by 0 bases, leaving 13 bases between them. This CDR3 region has 15 residues. The chain's CDR3 is CASSHRRGMNTEAFF. The CDR3 nucleotides are TGTGCCAGCAGTCACAGGAGGGGTATGAACACTGAAGCTTTCTTT.

This clone appeared once. Other DNA sequences within the sample encode an identical CDR3. This chain uses TRBV30 with TRBJ2-6; no definite D call. In germline, CDR1 is GTSNPN, CDR2 SVGIG (reference sequence). V was pared by 0 bases and J by 3 bases, with 3 bases between. The length of the CDR3 is 13 residues. CDR3 protein: CAWSVSGANVLTF. The CDR3 DNA reads TGTGCCTGGAGTGTCAGTGGGGCCAACGTCCTGACTTTC.

The chain carries TRBV6-6 and TRBJ2-7; TRBD2 agrees at 10 bases. Germline lookup yields CDR1 MNHNY and CDR2 SVGAGI (reference sequence). There are 16 residues in the CDR3. V lost 0 bases to trimming and J lost 6 bases; unmatched junction nucleotides: 8. DNA for the CDR3: TGTGCCAGCAGTTACTCGAGGGCTAGCGGGAGATCCGAGCAGTACTTC. It is translated as CASSYSRASGRSEQYF.

The chain recombines TRBV18 with TRBJ1-1; D gene uncertain. Between the trimmed V and J ends, which lost 1 base and 2 bases, there was a span of 8 bases. Germline values: CDR1 KGHSH, CDR2 LQKENI. This CDR3 comprises 14 residues. CDR3 amino acids: CASSPLGLNTEAFF. The CDR3 coding sequence is TGTGCCAGCTCACCACTTGGGCTTAACACTGAAGCTTTCTTT.

V is TRBV5-4 and J is TRBJ2-7, with unresolved D. The CDR3 has 13 residues. Germline CDR1 SGHNT, CDR2 YYREEE (reference sequence). V dropped 2 bases and J dropped 2 bases, with 8 bases sitting between them. The CDR3 DNA reads as TGTGCCAGCAGCTTCTGGCCGACCTACGAGCAGTACTTC. This translates into CASSFWPTYEQYF.

As to this clone: The junction differs from germline at one of its ends, possibly a read error. The J gene is TRBJ2-6, the V gene TRBV29-1; tentatively, D is TRBD1 (6 bases). Germline-derived CDR1 and CDR2 are SQVTM and ANQGSEA. The CDR3 extends over 16 amino acids. The CDR3 DNA reads as TGCACCCCAGGGGCCCAAGGACCCTCTGGGGCCAACGGCCTGACTTTC. Protein product: CTPGAQGPSGANGLTF.